One sample yielded the 23 T cell receptor beta chains listed below, sequenced in a study of shared clonotypes between healthy human individuals. Profiled with immunoSEQ multiplex PCR; TCRdb holds only in-frame clones, not every one. The table includes 640,000 or so clones, 72% detected once. Material for sequencing was memory CD4+ T cells sorted from blood. Indicated subset: CD45RA-negative fraction. The source is a woman in her twenties or thirties in good health.

This clone was recorded once. CDR3 nucleotides: TGTGCCAGCAGTTCCCCGGGAGGGAATGGCTACACCTTC. Translated: CASSSPGGNGYTF. The chain has TRBV28 and TRBJ1-2; D remains unclear. Looked up from germline, CDR1 is MDHEN and CDR2 is SYDVKM. The ends were cut back, 4 bases at V and 6 bases at J, with 12 bases in the middle. The CDR3 totals 13 residues.

The genes are TRBV5-1 and TRBJ2-3, with TRBD1 matching 8 bases. Looked up from germline, CDR1 is SGHRS and CDR2 is YFSETQ. CDR3 size: 14 residues. CDR3 protein: CASSGGRNTDTQYF. CDR3 nucleotide sequence: TGCGCTTCTTCAGGGGGCCGGAACACAGATACGCAGTATTTT.

V usage is TRBV27 and J usage is TRBJ1-4, with D possibly matching TRBD1 (6 bases). Germline V lookup: CDR1 MNHEY, CDR2 SMNVEV (reference sequence). The V end lost 4 bases, the J end lost 8 bases, and 11 bases lay between the germline ends. The CDR3 runs to 13 residues. DNA of the CDR3: TGTGCCAGCAGTTCCCGACAGGCCGAAAAACTGTTTTTT. Protein sequence: CASSSRQAEKLFF.

The CDR3 is CASSQVEGLAGFDEQFF. The CDR3 bases are TGTGCCAGCAGCCAAGTCGAAGGACTAGCGGGTTTCGATGAGCAGTTCTTC. The chain employs TRBV14 and TRBJ2-1, with 11 bases aligning to TRBD2. The germline V gene encodes CDR1 SGHDN and CDR2 FVKESK. The V segment lost 1 base and the J segment 8 bases; nucleotides outside the gene matches: 10. CDR3 length: 17 amino acids. The variable domain in full, completed from reference TRBV14 and TRBJ2-1, reads EAGVTQFPSHSVIEKGQTVTLRCDPISGHDNLYWYRRVMGKEIKFLLHFVKESKQDESGMPNNRFLAERTGGTYSTLKVQPAELEDSGVYFCASSQVEGLAGFDEQFFGPGTRLTVL.

This clone was seen a handful of times. This chain uses TRBV7-9 with TRBJ2-2; 10 nucleotides agree with TRBD2. The CDR3 sequence is 17 residues long. Germline V gene lookup returns CDR1 SEHNR and CDR2 FQNEAQ (reference sequence). J lost 8 bases, V lost 3 bases, and 12 bases had no gene match. CDR3 sequence reads: CASSFGLAGVSKGELFF. CDR3 DNA: TGTGCCAGCAGCTTTGGGCTAGCGGGAGTGTCTAAGGGGGAGCTGTTTTTT.

There are many counts of this clone. The chain employs TRBV9 and TRBJ2-5; D perhaps matches TRBD2 (7 bases). The CDR3 has 15 residues. V was pared by 4 bases and J by 5 bases, with 18 bases between. Germline lookup yields CDR1 SGDLS and CDR2 YYNGEE. CDR3 DNA: TGTGCCAGCAGCCCCTCAGGCGGGGGCTACGAGACCCAGTACTTC. Amino acid sequence: CASSPSGGGYETQYF.

The chain employs TRBV28 and TRBJ2-2; no firm D call. The germline V and J ends were trimmed by 5 bases and 4 bases, with 11 bases remaining between them. CDR1 and CDR2 from the germline V gene are MDHEN and SYDVKM. CDR3 length: 14 amino acids. The CDR3 is CASSPPTGTGELFF. The DNA for the CDR3 is TGTGCCAGCAGTCCCCCGACGGGCACCGGGGAGCTGTTTTTT.

The chain is built from TRBV28 and TRBJ2-5; 7 bases map to TRBD1. The J call is uncertain, as TRBJ2-7 better fits the DNA end. Germline CDR1 MDHEN, CDR2 SYDVKM. This CDR3 comprises 16 residues. In DNA form, the CDR3 reads TGTGCCAGCAGTCCCGCTGGACAGGCTGGGTCCTACGAGCAGTACTTC. This gives the protein CASSPAGQAGSYEQYF.

This chain joins TRBV7-9 and TRBJ1-5; D not certain. The germline V gene encodes CDR1 SEHNR and CDR2 FQNEAQ (reference sequence). The CDR3 is 12 amino acids. The germline V and J ends were trimmed by 1 base and 7 bases, with 5 bases remaining between them. Here the CDR3 DNA reads TGTGCCAGCAGCTTAGGGCCACAGCCCCAGCATTTT. It yields the protein CASSLGPQPQHF.

A few counts support this clone. This rearrangement joins TRBV2 to TRBJ1-5, with a weak D call TRBD1 (5 bases). V gave up 7 bases and J gave up 7 bases, with 14 bases separating them. This CDR3 is built from 13 residues. The germline V gene encodes CDR1 SNHLY and CDR2 FYNNEI. CDR3: CASNFGGEQPQHF. In DNA form, the CDR3 reads TGTGCCAGCAACTTCGGGGGGGAACAGCCCCAGCATTTT.

This chain connects TRBV16 to TRBJ2-7, with 8 nucleotides matching TRBD2. The germline gives CDR1 KGHSY, CDR2 FQNENV. The CDR3 covers 13 residues. V lost 4 bases to trimming and J lost 4 bases; unmatched junction nucleotides: 3. The CDR3 sequence is CASSPGGGYEQYF. The DNA for the CDR3 is TGTGCCAGCAGCCCGGGAGGGGGGTACGAGCAGTACTTC.

This clone was observed at least ten times. V and J are TRBV2 and TRBJ1-1, with a weak D call TRBD1 (5 bases). V lost 6 bases, J lost 1 base, and 12 bases lay in between. This CDR3 contains 14 residues. Germline lookup yields CDR1 SNHLY and CDR2 FYNNEI. The CDR3 coding sequence is TGTGCCAGCAGACGGGACGGACCGAACACTGAAGCTTTCTTT. Its translation: CASRRDGPNTEAFF.

J is TRBJ1-1 and V is TRBV5-1; possibly TRBD1 for D (5 bases). CDR3 length equals 14 residues. V lost 2 bases and J 4 bases, leaving 12 bases between the germline ends. Germline V lookup: CDR1 SGHRS, CDR2 YFSETQ. The CDR3 loop reads CASSFQGQGTEAFF. The CDR3 DNA sequence: TGCGCCAGCAGCTTCCAGGGTCAGGGCACTGAAGCTTTCTTT.

The CDR3 coding sequence is TGTGCCAGCAGGAACAGCCTTAGCAATCAGCCCCAGCATTTT. This gives the protein CASRNSLSNQPQHF. The chain carries TRBV6-1 and TRBJ1-5, with D uncertain. The CDR3 contains 14 residues. Looked up from germline, CDR1 is MNHNS and CDR2 is SASEGT. V was clipped by 6 bases and J by 0 bases, with 9 bases between them.

This clone appeared many times. This chain links TRBV6-1 with TRBJ2-7; tentatively, D is TRBD1 or TRBD2 (6 bases each). Trimming left V 8 bases short and J 5 bases short, with 13 bases between. This CDR3 region has 12 residues. Germline V gene sequence: CDR1 MNHNS, CDR2 SASEGT. In nucleotides, the CDR3 is TGTGCCAGCGGGGGGCGGTCCGACGAGCAGTACTTC. Its protein product is CASGGRSDEQYF.

The V and J genes are TRBV6-4 and TRBJ1-1; possible D gene TRBD1, 5 bases. The CDR3 contains 14 residues. The V end lost 10 bases, the J end lost 3 bases, and 18 bases lay between the germline ends. Germline values: CDR1 MRHNA, CDR2 SNTAGT. For the CDR3, the DNA is TGTGCCAACGACAAGGGGTCAATGGACACTGAAGCTTTCTTT. Its protein product is CANDKGSMDTEAFF.

This clone has just one count. The chain has TRBV5-1 and TRBJ2-3; 12 bases fit TRBD2. V dropped 0 bases and J dropped 2; count of bases not matched to a gene: 10. The CDR3 extends over 19 amino acids. Germline lookup yields CDR1 SGHRS and CDR2 YFSETQ. CDR3 in amino acids: CASSLGLTGLAGSTDTQYF. The CDR3 region has the DNA TGCGCCAGCAGCTTGGGCCTTACAGGACTAGCGGGGTCCACAGATACGCAGTATTTT. The full variable domain, completed using reference TRBV5-1 and TRBJ2-3, is KAGVTQTPRYLIKTRGQQVTLSCSPISGHRSVSWYQQTPGQGLQFLFEYFSETQRNKGNFPGRFSGRQFSNSRSEMNVSTLELGDSALYLCASSLGLTGLAGSTDTQYFGPGTRLTVL.

V gene TRBV7-8 combines with J gene TRBJ1-5, with a weak D call TRBD1 (5 bases). The V and J ends lost 5 bases and 4 bases respectively, with 12 bases between them. The germline CDR1 and CDR2 sequences are SGHVS and FQNEAQ. The CDR3 runs to 14 residues. CDR3 nucleotides: TGTGCCAGCAGCCCCAGGGCAGGGAATCAGCCCCAGCATTTT. Translation: CASSPRAGNQPQHF.

This rearrangement joins TRBV30 to TRBJ2-5; D not certain. The J call may be in error: the DNA end matches TRBJ2-7 better. The CDR3 is 12 amino acids. Germline V gene lookup returns CDR1 GTSNPN and CDR2 SVGIG (reference sequence). CDR3 bases: TGTGCCTGGAGTGTGTATAGTTACGAGCAGTACTTC. Its protein is CAWSVYSYEQYF.

The genes are TRBV5-1 and TRBJ2-7; 8 bases are shared with TRBD2. The CDR3 sequence is 16 residues long. Trimming removed 2 bases from V and 5 bases from J; junction bases left unmatched: 12. Per germline, CDR1 SGHRS and CDR2 YFSETQ. The CDR3 protein is CASSFLLGGGRDEQYF. The CDR3 nucleotides read TGCGCCAGCAGCTTTCTCCTCGGGGGGGGCCGGGACGAGCAGTACTTC.

The chain combines TRBV11-2 with TRBJ2-7, with 8 bases aligning to TRBD1. The CDR3 covers 14 residues. V dropped 6 bases and J dropped 6; count of bases not matched to a gene: 10. Germline V gene lookup returns CDR1 SGHAT and CDR2 FQNNGV. The CDR3 is CASRVTGDAGEQYF. CDR3 coding DNA: TGTGCCAGCAGGGTGACAGGGGATGCGGGCGAGCAGTACTTC.

The chain links TRBV27 to TRBJ2-2, with 7 bases that match TRBD2. Trimming removed 7 bases from V and 4 bases from J; junction bases left unmatched: 15. CDR3 length: 17 residues. CDR1 and CDR2 from the germline V gene are MNHEY and SMNVEV (reference sequence). This chain's CDR3 is CASTMRGGSSFTGELFF. CDR3 DNA sequence: TGTGCCAGCACCATGAGGGGCGGGAGCTCTTTCACCGGGGAGCTGTTTTTT.

This clone has just a few counts. The CDR3: CASSPPGQPNTEAFF. The CDR3 DNA reads TGTGCCAGCTCACCACCGGGACAACCGAACACTGAAGCTTTCTTT. The rearrangement links TRBV18 to TRBJ1-1; D might be TRBD1 (6 bases). Germline CDR1 KGHSH, CDR2 LQKENI. CDR3 length equals 15 residues. With 0 bases removed from V and 1 base from J, the gap between germline ends came to 9 bases.